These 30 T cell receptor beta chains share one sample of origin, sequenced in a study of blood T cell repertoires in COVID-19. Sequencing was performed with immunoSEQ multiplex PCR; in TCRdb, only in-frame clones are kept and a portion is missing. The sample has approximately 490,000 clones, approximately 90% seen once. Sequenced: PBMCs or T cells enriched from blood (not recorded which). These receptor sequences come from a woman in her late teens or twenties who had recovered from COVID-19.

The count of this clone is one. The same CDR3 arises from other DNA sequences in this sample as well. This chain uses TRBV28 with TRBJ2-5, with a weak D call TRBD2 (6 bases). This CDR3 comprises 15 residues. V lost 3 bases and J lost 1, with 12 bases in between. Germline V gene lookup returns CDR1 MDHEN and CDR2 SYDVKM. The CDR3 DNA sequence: TGTGCCAGCAGTTTTGGCGGGGCCTTCCAAGAGACCCAGTACTTC. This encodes CASSFGGAFQETQYF.

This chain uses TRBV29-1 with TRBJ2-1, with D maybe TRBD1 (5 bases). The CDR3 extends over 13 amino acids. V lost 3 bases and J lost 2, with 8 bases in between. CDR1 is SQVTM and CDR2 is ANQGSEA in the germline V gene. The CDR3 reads CSVDRAAYNEQFF. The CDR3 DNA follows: TGCAGCGTTGACAGGGCGGCCTACAATGAGCAGTTCTTC.

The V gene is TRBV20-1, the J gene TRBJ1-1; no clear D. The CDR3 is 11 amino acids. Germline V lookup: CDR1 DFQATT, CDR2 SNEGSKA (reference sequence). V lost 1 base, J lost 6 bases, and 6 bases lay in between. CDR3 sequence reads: CSARGTPEAFF. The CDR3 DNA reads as TGCAGTGCTAGAGGGACTCCTGAAGCTTTCTTT.

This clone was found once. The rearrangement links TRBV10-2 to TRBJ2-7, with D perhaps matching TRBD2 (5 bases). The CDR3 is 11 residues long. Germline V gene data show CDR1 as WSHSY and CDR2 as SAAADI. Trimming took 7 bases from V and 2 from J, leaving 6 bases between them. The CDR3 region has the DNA TGCGCCAGCATTAGCGCCTACGAGCAGTACTTC. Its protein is CASISAYEQYF.

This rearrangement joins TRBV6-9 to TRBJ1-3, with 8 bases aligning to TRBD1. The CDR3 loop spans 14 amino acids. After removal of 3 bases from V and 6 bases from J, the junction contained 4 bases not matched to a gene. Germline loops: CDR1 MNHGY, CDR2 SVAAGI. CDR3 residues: CASSYGGQANTIYF. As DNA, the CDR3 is TGTGCCAGCAGTTACGGGGGACAGGCAAACACCATATATTTT.

The CDR3 here is CASSLTGEDGIQYF. In DNA, the CDR3 is TGTGCCAGCAGTTTGACAGGGGAGGACGGCATTCAGTACTTC. J is TRBJ2-4 and V is TRBV27, with TRBD1 matching 8 bases. Germline V gene data show CDR1 as MNHEY and CDR2 as SMNVEV (reference sequence). Trimming cost V 3 bases and J 9 bases; bases outside gene matches: 7. The CDR3 is 14 residues long.

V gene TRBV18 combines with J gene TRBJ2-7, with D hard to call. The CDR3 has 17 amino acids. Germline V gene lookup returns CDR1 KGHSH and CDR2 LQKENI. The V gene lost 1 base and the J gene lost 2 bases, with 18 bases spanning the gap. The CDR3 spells CASSPRKSFTLTYEQYF. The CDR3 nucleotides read TGTGCCAGCTCACCACGAAAAAGTTTTACGCTAACCTACGAGCAGTACTTC. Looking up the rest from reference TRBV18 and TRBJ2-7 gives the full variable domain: NAGVMQNPRHLVRRRGQEARLRCSPMKGHSHVYWYRQLPEEGLKFMVYLQKENIIDESGMPKERFSAEFPKEGPSILRIQQVVRGDSAAYFCASSPRKSFTLTYEQYFGPGTRLTVT.

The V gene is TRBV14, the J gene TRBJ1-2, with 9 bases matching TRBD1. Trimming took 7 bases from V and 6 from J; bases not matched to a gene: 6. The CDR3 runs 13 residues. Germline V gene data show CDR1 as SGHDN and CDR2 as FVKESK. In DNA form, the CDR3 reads TGTGCCAGCACCCTGGACAGGGGTGATGGCTACACCTTC. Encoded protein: CASTLDRGDGYTF. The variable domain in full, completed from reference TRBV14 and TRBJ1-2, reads EAGVTQFPSHSVIEKGQTVTLRCDPISGHDNLYWYRRVMGKEIKFLLHFVKESKQDESGMPNNRFLAERTGGTYSTLKVQPAELEDSGVYFCASTLDRGDGYTFGSGTRLTVV.

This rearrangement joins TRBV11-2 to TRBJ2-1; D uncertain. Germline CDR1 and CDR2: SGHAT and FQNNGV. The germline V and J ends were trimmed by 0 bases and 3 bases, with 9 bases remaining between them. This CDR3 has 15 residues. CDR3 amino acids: CASSLDSTGYNEQFF. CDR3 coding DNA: TGTGCCAGCAGCTTAGATAGCACGGGCTACAATGAGCAGTTCTTC.

The CDR3 coding sequence is TGTGCCTGGAGTGTACAGGGGGGAGATGAAAAACTGTTTTTT. This codes for CAWSVQGGDEKLFF. The chain uses TRBV30 and TRBJ1-4, with 8 bases aligning to TRBD1. Germline trimming cut 0 bases from V and 6 bases from J; bases unmatched to any gene: 3. Per the germline V gene, CDR1 is GTSNPN and CDR2 is SVGIG (reference sequence). The CDR3 totals 14 residues.

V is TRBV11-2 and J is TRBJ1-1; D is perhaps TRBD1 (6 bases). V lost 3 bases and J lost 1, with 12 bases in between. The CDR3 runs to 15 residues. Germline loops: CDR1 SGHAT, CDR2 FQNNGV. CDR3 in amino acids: CASSLPRTENTEAFF. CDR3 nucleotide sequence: TGTGCCAGCAGCTTGCCCCGGACAGAGAACACTGAAGCTTTCTTT.

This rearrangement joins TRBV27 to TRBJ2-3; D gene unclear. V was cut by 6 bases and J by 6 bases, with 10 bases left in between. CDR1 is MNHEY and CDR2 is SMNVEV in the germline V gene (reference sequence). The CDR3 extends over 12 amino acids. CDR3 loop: CASRSGGDTQYF. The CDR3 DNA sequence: TGTGCCAGCAGGTCGGGTGGGGATACGCAGTATTTT.

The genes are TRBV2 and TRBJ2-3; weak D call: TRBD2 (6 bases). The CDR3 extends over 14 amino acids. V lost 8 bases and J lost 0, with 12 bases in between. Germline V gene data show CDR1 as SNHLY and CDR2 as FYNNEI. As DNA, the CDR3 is TGTGCCAGCCAGCCTAGCGTTAGCACAGATACGCAGTATTTT. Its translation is CASQPSVSTDTQYF. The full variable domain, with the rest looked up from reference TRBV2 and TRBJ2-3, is EPEVTQTPSHQVTQMGQEVILRCVPISNHLYFYWYRQILGQKVEFLVSFYNNEISEKSEIFDDQFSVERPDGSNFTLKIRSTKLEDSAMYFCASQPSVSTDTQYFGPGTRLTVL.

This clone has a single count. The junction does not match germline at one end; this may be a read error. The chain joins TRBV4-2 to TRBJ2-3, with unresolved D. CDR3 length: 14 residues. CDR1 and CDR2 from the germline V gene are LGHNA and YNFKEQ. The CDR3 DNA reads TGTGCCAGCAGCCCGACCCTTAGCACCGATACGCAGTATTTT. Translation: CASSPTLSTDTQYF.

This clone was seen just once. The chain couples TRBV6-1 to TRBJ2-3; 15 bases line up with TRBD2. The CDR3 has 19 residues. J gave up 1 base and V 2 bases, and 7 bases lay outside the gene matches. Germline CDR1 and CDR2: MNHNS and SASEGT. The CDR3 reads CASSETPWTSGGGTDTQYF. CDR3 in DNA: TGTGCCAGCAGTGAAACCCCGTGGACTAGCGGGGGGGGCACAGATACGCAGTATTTT.

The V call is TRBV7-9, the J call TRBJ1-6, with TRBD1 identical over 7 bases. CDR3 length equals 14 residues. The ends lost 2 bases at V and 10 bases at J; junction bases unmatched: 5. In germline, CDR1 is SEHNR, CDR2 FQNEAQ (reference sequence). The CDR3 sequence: CASSLSRGDSPLHF. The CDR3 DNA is TGTGCCAGCAGCTTATCCAGGGGGGACTCACCCCTCCACTTT.

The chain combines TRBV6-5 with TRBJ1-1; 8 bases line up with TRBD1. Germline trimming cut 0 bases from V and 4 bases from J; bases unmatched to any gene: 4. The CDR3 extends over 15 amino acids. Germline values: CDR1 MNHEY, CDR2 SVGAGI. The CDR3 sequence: CASSYSYRGATEAFF. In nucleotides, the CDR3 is TGTGCCAGCAGTTACTCTTACAGGGGGGCCACTGAAGCTTTCTTT.

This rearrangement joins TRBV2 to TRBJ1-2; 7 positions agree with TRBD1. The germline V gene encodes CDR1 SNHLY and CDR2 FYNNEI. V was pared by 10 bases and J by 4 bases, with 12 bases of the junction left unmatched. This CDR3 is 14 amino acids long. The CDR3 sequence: CATLAERQGYGYTF. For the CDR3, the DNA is TGTGCCACCCTAGCTGAGAGACAGGGCTATGGCTACACCTTC. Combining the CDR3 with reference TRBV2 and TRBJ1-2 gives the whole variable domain EPEVTQTPSHQVTQMGQEVILRCVPISNHLYFYWYRQILGQKVEFLVSFYNNEISEKSEIFDDQFSVERPDGSNFTLKIRSTKLEDSAMYFCATLAERQGYGYTFGSGTRLTVV.

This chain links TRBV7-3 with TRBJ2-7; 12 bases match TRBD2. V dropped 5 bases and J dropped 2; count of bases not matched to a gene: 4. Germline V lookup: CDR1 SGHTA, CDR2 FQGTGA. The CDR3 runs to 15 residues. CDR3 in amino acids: CASSLGLAGPYEQYF. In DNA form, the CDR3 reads TGTGCCAGCAGCCTGGGACTAGCGGGTCCCTACGAGCAGTACTTC.

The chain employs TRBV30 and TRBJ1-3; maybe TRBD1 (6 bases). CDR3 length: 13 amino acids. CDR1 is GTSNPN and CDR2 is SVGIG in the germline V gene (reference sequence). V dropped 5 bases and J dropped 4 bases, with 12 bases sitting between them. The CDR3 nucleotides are TGTGCCTGGTCACAGGGTATAGGAAACACCATATATTTT. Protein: CAWSQGIGNTIYF. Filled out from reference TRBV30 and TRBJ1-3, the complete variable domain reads SQTIHQWPATLVQPVGSPLSLECTVEGTSNPNLYWYRQAAGRGLQLLFYSVGIGQISSEVPQNLSASRPQDRQFILSSKKLLLSDSGFYLCAWSQGIGNTIYFGEGSWLTVV.

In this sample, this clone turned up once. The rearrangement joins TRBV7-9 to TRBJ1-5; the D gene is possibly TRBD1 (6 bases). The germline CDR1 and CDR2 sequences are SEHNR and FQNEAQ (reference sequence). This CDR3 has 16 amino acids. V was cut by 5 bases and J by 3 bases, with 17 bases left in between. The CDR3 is CASSKEGGGFNQPQHF. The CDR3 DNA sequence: TGTGCCAGCAGCAAGGAGGGGGGGGGATTCAATCAGCCCCAGCATTTT.

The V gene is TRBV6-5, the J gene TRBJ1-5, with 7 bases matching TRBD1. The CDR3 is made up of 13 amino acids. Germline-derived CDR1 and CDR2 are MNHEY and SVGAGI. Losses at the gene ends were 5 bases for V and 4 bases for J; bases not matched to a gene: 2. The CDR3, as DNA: TGTGCCAGCAGTCCGACAGGGAATCAGCCCCAGCATTTT. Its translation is CASSPTGNQPQHF.

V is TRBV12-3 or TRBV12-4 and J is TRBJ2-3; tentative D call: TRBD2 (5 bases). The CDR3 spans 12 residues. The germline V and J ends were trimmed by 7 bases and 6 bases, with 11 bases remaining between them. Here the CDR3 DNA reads TGTGCCAGCACCACTATAGCGGATACGCAGTATTTT. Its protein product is CASTTIADTQYF.

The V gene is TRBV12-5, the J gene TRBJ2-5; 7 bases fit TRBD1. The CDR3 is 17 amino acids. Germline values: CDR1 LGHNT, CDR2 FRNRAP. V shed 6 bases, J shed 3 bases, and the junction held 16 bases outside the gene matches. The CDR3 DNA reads TGTGCTAGTGGCCTCAGGGGGACCGTCAGCGGCAAAGAGACCCAGTACTTC. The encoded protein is CASGLRGTVSGKETQYF.

CDR3 region: CASSLDWSAEAFF. The CDR3 nucleotides are TGTGCCAGCAGCTTAGATTGGTCGGCTGAAGCTTTCTTT. The chain couples TRBV11-2 to TRBJ1-1; D is unresolved. Deletions cut 0 bases from V and 6 bases from J, with 8 bases between. Germline V gives CDR1 SGHAT, CDR2 FQNNGV. CDR3 length: 13 amino acids. The full variable domain, its missing parts supplied by reference TRBV11-2 and TRBJ1-1, is EAGVAQSPRYKIIEKRQSVAFWCNPISGHATLYWYQQILGQGPKLLIQFQNNGVVDDSQLPKDRFSAERLKGVDSTLKIQPAKLEDSAVYLCASSLDWSAEAFFGQGTRLTVV.

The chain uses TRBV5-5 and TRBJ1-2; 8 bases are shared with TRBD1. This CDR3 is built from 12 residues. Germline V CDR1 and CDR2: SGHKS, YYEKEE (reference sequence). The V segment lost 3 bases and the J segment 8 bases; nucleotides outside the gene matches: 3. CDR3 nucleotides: TGTGCCAGCAGCTGGACAGGGTTGGGCTACACCTTC. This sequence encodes CASSWTGLGYTF.

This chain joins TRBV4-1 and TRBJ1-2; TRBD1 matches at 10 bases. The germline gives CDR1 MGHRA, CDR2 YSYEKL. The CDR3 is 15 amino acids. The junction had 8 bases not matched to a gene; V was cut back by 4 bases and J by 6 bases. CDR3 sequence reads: CASSPGQGPEHGYTF. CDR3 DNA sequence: TGCGCCAGCAGCCCGGGACAGGGGCCGGAACATGGCTACACCTTC.

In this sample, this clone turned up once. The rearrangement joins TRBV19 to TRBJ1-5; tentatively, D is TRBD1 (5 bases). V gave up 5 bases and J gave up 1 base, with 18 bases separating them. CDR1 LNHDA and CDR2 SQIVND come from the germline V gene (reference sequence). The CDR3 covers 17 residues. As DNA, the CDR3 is TGTGCCAGTAGTTCTGCAGTTGGGGCAGGGAGCAATCAGCCCCAGCATTTT. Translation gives CASSSAVGAGSNQPQHF.

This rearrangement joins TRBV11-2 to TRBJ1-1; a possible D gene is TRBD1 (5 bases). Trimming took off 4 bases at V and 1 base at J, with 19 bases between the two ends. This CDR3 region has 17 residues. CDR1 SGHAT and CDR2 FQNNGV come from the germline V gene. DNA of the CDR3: TGTGCCAGCAGCTATGGAACGGGTACACAGGAGAACACTGAAGCTTTCTTT. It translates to CASSYGTGTQENTEAFF.

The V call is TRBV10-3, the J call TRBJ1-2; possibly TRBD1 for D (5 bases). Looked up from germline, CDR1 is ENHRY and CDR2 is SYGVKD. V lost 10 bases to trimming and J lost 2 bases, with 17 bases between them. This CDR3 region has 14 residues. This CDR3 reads CATSAGSGNYGYTF. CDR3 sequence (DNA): TGTGCCACCTCCGCAGGGTCAGGCAACTATGGCTACACCTTC.